The present T cell receptor (beta chain) was sequenced within a study of beta chain features in type 1 diabetes. General observations from the study: Among type 1 diabetes patients, VDJ junctions had fewer insertions and more deletions. Within each of all four CD4+ subsets, Type 1 diabetes patients had TCRB CDR3s that were moderately but significantly shorter. PCR might pick shorter templates more often, in the same way for patients and controls.

CDR1 GTSNPN and CDR2 SVGIG come from the germline V gene (reference sequence). The ends lost 5 bases at V and 8 bases at J; junction bases unmatched: 10. The CDR3 consists of 13 residues. The authors reverse transcribed all of the isolated RNA, so sequencing captured expressed TCRB transcripts. Sequencing used immunoSEQ multiplex PCR; TCRdb keeps in-frame clones, though not all of them. The sample lists 240,000 or so clones; 20% were seen once. Worth noting for this clone: What it binds is unknown.

The rearrangement links TRBV30 to TRBJ2-3; 7 nucleotides match TRBD1. This receptor was identified in a middle-aged woman with type 1 diabetes. The specimen was naive CD4+ T cells from blood. CDR3 bases: TGTGCCTGGGCCCCAGACAGGGCGGGTACGCAGTATTTT. Amino acid sequence: CAWAPDRAGTQYF.